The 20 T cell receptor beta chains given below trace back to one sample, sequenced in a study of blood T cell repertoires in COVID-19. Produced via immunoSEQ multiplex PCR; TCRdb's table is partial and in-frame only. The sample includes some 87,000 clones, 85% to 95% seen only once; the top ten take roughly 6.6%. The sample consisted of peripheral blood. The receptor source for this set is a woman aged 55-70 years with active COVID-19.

Here the CDR3 reads CASGTSGGANTQYF. CDR3 bases: TGTGCCAGCGGGACTAGCGGGGGGGCAAATACGCAGTATTTT. The chain carries TRBV6-5 and TRBJ2-3; 16 bases are a match to TRBD2. Germline V gene data show CDR1 as MNHEY and CDR2 as SVGAGI. The CDR3 is 14 amino acids. Trimming took 8 bases from V and 7 from J; bases not matched to a gene: 3.

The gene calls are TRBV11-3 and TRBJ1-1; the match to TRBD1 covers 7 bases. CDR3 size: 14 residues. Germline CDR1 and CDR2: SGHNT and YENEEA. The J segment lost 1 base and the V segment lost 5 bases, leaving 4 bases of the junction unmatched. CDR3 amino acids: CASSRGQPNTEAFF. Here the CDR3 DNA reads TGTGCCAGCAGCAGGGGACAGCCGAACACTGAAGCTTTCTTT. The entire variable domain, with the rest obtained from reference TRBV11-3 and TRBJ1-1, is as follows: EAGVVQSPRYKIIEKKQPVAFWCNPISGHNTLYWYLQNLGQGPELLIRYENEEAVDDSQLPKDRFSAERLKGVDSTLKIQPAELGDSAVYLCASSRGQPNTEAFFGQGTRLTVV.

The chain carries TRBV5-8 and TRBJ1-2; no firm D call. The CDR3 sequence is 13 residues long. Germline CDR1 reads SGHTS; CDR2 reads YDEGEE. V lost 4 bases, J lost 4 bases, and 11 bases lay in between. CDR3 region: CASSTRNPYGYTF. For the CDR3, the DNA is TGTGCCAGCAGCACCAGGAACCCCTATGGCTACACCTTC.

CDR3 region: CASSLGGAVGHNEQFF. The CDR3 DNA reads as TGTGCCAGCAGTCTCGGTGGGGCAGTGGGCCACAATGAGCAGTTCTTC. The chain carries TRBV11-3 and TRBJ2-1; possible D gene TRBD1, 5 bases. The CDR3 has 16 amino acids. The germline V gene has CDR1 SGHNT and CDR2 YENEEA. Deletions cut 6 bases from V and 5 bases from J, with 20 bases between.

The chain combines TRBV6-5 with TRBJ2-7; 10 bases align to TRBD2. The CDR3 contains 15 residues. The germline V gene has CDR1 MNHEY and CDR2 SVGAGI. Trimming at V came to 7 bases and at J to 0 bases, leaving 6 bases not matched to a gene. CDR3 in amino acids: CASTGLAGGSYEQYF. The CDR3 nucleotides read TGTGCCAGCACCGGATTAGCGGGGGGCTCCTACGAGCAGTACTTC.

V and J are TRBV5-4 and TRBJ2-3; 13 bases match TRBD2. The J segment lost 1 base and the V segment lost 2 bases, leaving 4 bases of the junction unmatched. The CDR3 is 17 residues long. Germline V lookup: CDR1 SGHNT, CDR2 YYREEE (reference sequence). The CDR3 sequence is CASSFAGTSGGTDTQYF. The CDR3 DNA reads TGTGCCAGCAGCTTTGCAGGGACTAGCGGGGGCACAGATACGCAGTATTTT.

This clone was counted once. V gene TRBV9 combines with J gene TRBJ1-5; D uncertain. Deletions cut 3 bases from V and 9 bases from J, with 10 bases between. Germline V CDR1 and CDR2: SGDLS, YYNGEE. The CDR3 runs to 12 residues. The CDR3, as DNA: TGTGCCAGCAGCGGGGAGGGAGGGCCCCAGCATTTT. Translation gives CASSGEGGPQHF.

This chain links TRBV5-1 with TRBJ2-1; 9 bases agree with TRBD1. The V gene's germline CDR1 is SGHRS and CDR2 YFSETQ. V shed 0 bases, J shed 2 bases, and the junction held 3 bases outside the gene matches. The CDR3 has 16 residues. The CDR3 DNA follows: TGCGCCAGCAGCTTGGAAGGACAGGGGACCTACAATGAGCAGTTCTTC. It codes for CASSLEGQGTYNEQFF. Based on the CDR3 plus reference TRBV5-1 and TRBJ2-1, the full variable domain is KAGVTQTPRYLIKTRGQQVTLSCSPISGHRSVSWYQQTPGQGLQFLFEYFSETQRNKGNFPGRFSGRQFSNSRSEMNVSTLELGDSALYLCASSLEGQGTYNEQFFGPGTRLTVL.

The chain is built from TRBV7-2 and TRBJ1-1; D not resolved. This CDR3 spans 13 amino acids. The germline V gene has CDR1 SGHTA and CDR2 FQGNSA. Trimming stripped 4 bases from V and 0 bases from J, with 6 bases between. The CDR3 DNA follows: TGTGCCAGCAGCTCCCAGTTGAACACTGAAGCTTTCTTT. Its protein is CASSSQLNTEAFF.

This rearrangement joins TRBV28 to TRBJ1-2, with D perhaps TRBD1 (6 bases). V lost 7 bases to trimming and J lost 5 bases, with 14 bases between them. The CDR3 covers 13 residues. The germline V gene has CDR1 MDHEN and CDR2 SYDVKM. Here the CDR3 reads CASIGQGWYGYTF. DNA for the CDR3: TGTGCCAGCATCGGCCAGGGGTGGTATGGCTACACCTTC.

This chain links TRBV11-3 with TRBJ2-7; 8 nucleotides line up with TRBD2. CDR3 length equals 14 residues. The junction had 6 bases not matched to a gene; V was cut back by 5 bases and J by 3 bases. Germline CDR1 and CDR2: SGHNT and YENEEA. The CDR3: CASSDAGGFYEQYF. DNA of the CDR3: TGTGCCAGCAGCGACGCGGGGGGATTCTACGAGCAGTACTTC.

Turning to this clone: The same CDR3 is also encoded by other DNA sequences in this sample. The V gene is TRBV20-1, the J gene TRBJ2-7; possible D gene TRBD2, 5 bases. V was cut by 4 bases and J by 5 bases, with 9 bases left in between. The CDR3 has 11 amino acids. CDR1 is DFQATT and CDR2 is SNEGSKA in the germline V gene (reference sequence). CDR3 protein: CSAKSGHEQYF. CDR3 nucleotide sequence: TGCAGTGCTAAGAGCGGTCACGAGCAGTACTTC.

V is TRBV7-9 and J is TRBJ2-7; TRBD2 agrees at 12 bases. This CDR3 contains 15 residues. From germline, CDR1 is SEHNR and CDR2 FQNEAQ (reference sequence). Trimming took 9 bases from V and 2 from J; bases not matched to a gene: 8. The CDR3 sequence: CASILAGGPTYEQYF. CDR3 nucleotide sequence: TGTGCCAGTATACTAGCGGGGGGTCCCACCTACGAGCAGTACTTC. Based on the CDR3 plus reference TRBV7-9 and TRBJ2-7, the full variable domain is DTGVSQNPRHKITKRGQNVTFRCDPISEHNRLYWYRQTLGQGPEFLTYFQNEAQLEKSRLLSDRFSAERPKGSFSTLEIQRTEQGDSAMYLCASILAGGPTYEQYFGPGTRLTVT.

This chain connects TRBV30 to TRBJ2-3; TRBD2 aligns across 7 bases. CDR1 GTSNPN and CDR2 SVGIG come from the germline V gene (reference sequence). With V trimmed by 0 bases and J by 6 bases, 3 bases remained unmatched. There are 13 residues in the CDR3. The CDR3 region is CAWSVGGSDTQYF. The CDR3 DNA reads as TGTGCCTGGAGTGTCGGGGGGAGCGATACGCAGTATTTT.

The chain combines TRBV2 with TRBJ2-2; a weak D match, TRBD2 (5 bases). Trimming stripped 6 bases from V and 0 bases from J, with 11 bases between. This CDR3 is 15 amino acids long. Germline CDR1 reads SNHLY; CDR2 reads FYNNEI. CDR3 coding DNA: TGTGCCAGCAGACGGGAAACCGCGAACACCGGGGAGCTGTTTTTT. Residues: CASRRETANTGELFF. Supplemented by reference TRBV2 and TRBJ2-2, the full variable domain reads EPEVTQTPSHQVTQMGQEVILRCVPISNHLYFYWYRQILGQKVEFLVSFYNNEISEKSEIFDDQFSVERPDGSNFTLKIRSTKLEDSAMYFCASRRETANTGELFFGEGSRLTVL.

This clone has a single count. The CDR3 region is CASSQDRAGGNSPLHF. In DNA, the CDR3 is TGCGCCAGCAGCCAAGATCGGGCAGGGGGCAATTCACCCCTCCACTTT. The rearrangement joins TRBV4-1 to TRBJ1-6; 8 bases fit TRBD1. The CDR3 has 16 amino acids. Germline-derived CDR1 and CDR2 are MGHRA and YSYEKL. Trimming cost V 0 bases and J 7 bases; bases outside gene matches: 5.

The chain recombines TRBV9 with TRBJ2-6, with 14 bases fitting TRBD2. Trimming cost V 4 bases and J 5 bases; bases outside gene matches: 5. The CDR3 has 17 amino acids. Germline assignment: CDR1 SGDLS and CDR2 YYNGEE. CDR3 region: CASSLTSGGAWANVLTF. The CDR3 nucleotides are TGTGCCAGCAGCTTGACTAGCGGGGGGGCCTGGGCCAACGTCCTGACTTTC.

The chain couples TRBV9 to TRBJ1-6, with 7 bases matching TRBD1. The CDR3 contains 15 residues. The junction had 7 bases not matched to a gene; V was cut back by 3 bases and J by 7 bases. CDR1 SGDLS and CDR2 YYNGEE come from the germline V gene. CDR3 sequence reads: CASSARTGRNSPLHF. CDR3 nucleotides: TGTGCCAGCAGCGCCCGGACAGGACGGAATTCACCCCTCCACTTT.

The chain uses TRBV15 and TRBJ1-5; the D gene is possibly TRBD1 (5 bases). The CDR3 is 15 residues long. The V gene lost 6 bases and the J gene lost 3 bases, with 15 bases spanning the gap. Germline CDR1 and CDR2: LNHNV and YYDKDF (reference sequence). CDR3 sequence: CATRGGDRDNQPQHF. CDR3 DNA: TGTGCCACCAGGGGGGGAGACCGGGACAATCAGCCCCAGCATTTT.

In DNA form, the CDR3 reads TGTGCCAGTAGTAGGGTACTAGCGGGCTCGAACACCGGGGAGCTGTTTTTT. Its translation: CASSRVLAGSNTGELFF. The rearrangement links TRBV19 to TRBJ2-2; 9 bases fit TRBD2. The germline V gene encodes CDR1 LNHDA and CDR2 SQIVND (reference sequence). After removal of 4 bases from V and 0 bases from J, the junction contained 6 bases not matched to a gene. The CDR3 has 17 amino acids.